The rows below give T cell receptor beta chains drawn from one sample of a study of T cells in Graves' hyperthyroidism and ophthalmopathy. TCRdb analysed the multiplex PCR reads with MiXCR anew, one entry per CDR3 protein. The sample has 660,000 or so distinct CDR3 sequences; around 21% are singletons. The sequencing input was blood. All receptors come from a man aged 30 to 39 with Graves' ophthalmopathy. The CDR3 runs from the conserved cysteine through the conserved F or W. A D gene is named only where the DNA matches it firmly. Clone size is stated in some rows and not others, as once, few, many or a class when expanded.

d_gene,j_gene,abundance,v_gene,CDR3aa,CDR3nt
-,TRBJ2-7,many,TRBV7-2,CASSLVDGTTYEQYF,TGTGCCAGCAGCTTAGTAGACGGGACGACCTACGAGCAGTACTTC
TRBD1,TRBJ1-4,few,TRBV6-1,CASSSDRMGQRNEKLFF,TGTGCCAGCAGTTCGGACCGGATGGGACAGCGAAATGAAAAACTGTTTTTT
-,TRBJ2-3,-,TRBV14,CASSQLDTQYF,TGTGCCAGCAGCCAGCTGGATACGCAGTATTTT
TRBD2,TRBJ2-5,few,TRBV4-1,CASSYAGGRRETQYF,TGCGCCAGCAGCTACGCGGGAGGGAGAAGGGAGACCCAGTACTTC
-,TRBJ2-3,few,TRBV4-2,CASAQEGDLDTQYF,TGTGCCAGCGCACAGGAGGGAGACTTGGATACGCAGTATTTT
-,TRBJ1-2,many,TRBV7-2,CASSARTVDGYTF,TGTGCCAGCAGCGCGAGGACAGTTGATGGCTACACCTTC
-,TRBJ1-5,-,TRBV6-4,CASSYGRGDNQPQHF,TGTGCCAGCAGTTACGGACGGGGTGATAATCAGCCCCAGCATTTT
TRBD2,TRBJ2-7,-,TRBV6-1,CASSSGGLAGWEQYF,TGTGCCAGCAGTTCGGGGGGACTAGCGGGATGGGAGCAGTACTTC
TRBD2,TRBJ2-1,many,TRBV7-3,CASSLMVLAGANNEQFF,TGTGCCAGCAGCTTAATGGTTCTAGCGGGAGCCAACAATGAGCAGTTCTTC
-,TRBJ1-1,many,TRBV12-3/TRBV12-4,CASTLRGGARLRTEAFF,TGTGCCAGCACTCTCCGGGGGGGGGCGAGGTTGAGGACTGAAGCTTTCTTT
-,TRBJ1-3,-,TRBV13,CASSSEQGGLNTIYF,TGTGCCAGCAGCTCCGAACAGGGAGGTCTAAACACCATATATTTT
TRBD2,TRBJ2-7,-,TRBV20-1,CSARGSGTNSYEQYF,TGCAGTGCTAGAGGGTCCGGGACTAACTCCTACGAGCAGTACTTC
-,TRBJ1-2,many,TRBV28,CASRTGSNYGYTF,TGTGCCAGCAGAACAGGATCGAACTATGGCTACACCTTC
TRBD1,TRBJ1-5,few,TRBV19,CASGTGGVYSNQPQHF,TGTGCCAGTGGAACAGGGGGGGTGTATAGCAATCAGCCCCAGCATTTT
TRBD2,TRBJ2-7,-,TRBV9,CASGGLAGLEQYF,TGTGCCAGCGGGGGACTAGCGGGATTAGAGCAGTACTTC
-,TRBJ2-1,few,TRBV3-1,CASSPGPGADEQFF,TGTGCCAGCAGCCCGGGGCCCGGGGCGGACGAGCAGTTCTTC
-,TRBJ1-4,many,TRBV2,CASSEGHEKLFF,TGTGCCAGCAGTGAAGGGCATGAAAAACTGTTTTTT
TRBD1,TRBJ2-7,-,TRBV28,CGSRGQGGSYEQYF,TGTGGCAGCAGGGGACAGGGTGGGTCCTACGAGCAGTACTTC
-,TRBJ2-5,-,TRBV20-1,CSAPTTGRGETQYF,TGCAGTGCTCCAACGACAGGACGAGGGGAGACCCAGTACTTC
-,TRBJ2-7,-,TRBV20-1,CSATLANEQYF,TGCAGTGCTACACTAGCTAACGAGCAGTACTTC
TRBD2,TRBJ2-7,many,TRBV5-1,CASSLKTSGMGEQYF,TGCGCCAGCAGCTTAAAGACTAGCGGGATGGGAGAGCAGTACTTC
-,TRBJ2-3,many,TRBV13,CASSFGRAADTQYF,TGTGCCAGCAGCTTCGGGAGAGCCGCAGATACGCAGTATTTT
-,TRBJ1-5,few,TRBV20-1,CSAMRGRDQPQHF,TGCAGTGCTATGCGGGGTCGGGATCAGCCCCAGCATTTT
-,TRBJ2-2,many,TRBV10-3,CAISDLTGHTTGELFF,TGTGCCATCAGTGACCTAACGGGGCACACCACCGGGGAGCTGTTTTTT
TRBD1,TRBJ2-5,-,TRBV6-1,CASRSNAGGAETQYF,TGTGCCAGCAGGTCTAATGCAGGGGGCGCAGAGACCCAGTACTTC
-,TRBJ2-6,-,TRBV20-1,CSARERPISGANVLTF,TGCAGTGCTAGAGAACGGCCGATCTCTGGGGCCAACGTCCTGACTTTC
-,TRBJ2-3,few,TRBV6-5,CASSYLARERGTDTQYF,TGTGCCAGCAGTTACTTGGCTCGGGAGCGGGGCACAGATACGCAGTATTTT
TRBD1,TRBJ2-5,few,TRBV24-1,CATSDSLTGGSSETQYF,TGTGCCACCAGTGATTCGCTGACAGGGGGTTCGTCAGAGACCCAGTACTTC
-,TRBJ2-7,-,TRBV11-2,CASSFRRIYEQYF,TGTGCCAGCAGCTTCCGACGGATTTACGAGCAGTACTTC
-,TRBJ1-2,many,TRBV30,CAWSKGFIGYGYTF,TGTGCCTGGAGCAAAGGGTTTATTGGGTATGGCTACACCTTC
TRBD2,TRBJ2-5,-,TRBV6-5,CASSYSLAGVAETQYF,TGTGCCAGCAGTTACAGTCTAGCGGGAGTGGCGGAGACCCAGTACTTC
-,TRBJ2-1,-,TRBV5-6,CASSRHMRDGTGHEQFF,TGTGCCAGCAGTCGCCACATGAGGGACGGCACCGGCCATGAGCAGTTCTTC
-,TRBJ1-3,many,TRBV2,CASSPGHPSGNTIYF,TGTGCCAGCAGTCCGGGACATCCCTCTGGAAACACCATATATTTT
-,TRBJ2-5,many,TRBV18,CASSPPMGPETQYF,TGTGCCAGCTCACCACCGATGGGTCCCGAGACCCAGTACTTC
TRBD1,TRBJ1-5,few,TRBV6-5,CASSYEGANQPQHF,TGTGCCAGCAGTTACGAGGGGGCGAATCAGCCCCAGCATTTT
TRBD2,TRBJ2-2,few,TRBV7-8,CASSLGAGVTGELFF,TGTGCCAGCAGCTTAGGAGCGGGAGTTACCGGGGAGCTGTTTTTT
-,TRBJ1-1,many,TRBV28,CASSLYSTEAFF,TGTGCCAGCAGTTTATACAGCACTGAAGCTTTCTTT
-,TRBJ2-7,many,TRBV11-2,CASSLPTYEQYF,TGTGCCAGCAGCTTACCCACCTACGAGCAGTACTTC
-,TRBJ1-1,few,TRBV5-1,CASSLVSSLNTEAFF,TGCGCCAGCAGCTTGGTCAGCAGTTTGAACACTGAAGCTTTCTTT
-,TRBJ2-1,few,TRBV11-1,CASSLRSINEQFF,TGTGCCAGCAGCTTAAGGTCCATCAATGAGCAGTTCTTC
TRBD1,TRBJ1-2,many,TRBV27,CASSGYDRGRSSYGYTF,TGTGCCAGCAGTGGATACGACAGGGGACGGTCAAGCTATGGCTACACCTTC
-,TRBJ1-5,many,TRBV12-3/TRBV12-4,CASSLGVTQPQHF,TGTGCCAGCAGTTTGGGGGTGACTCAGCCCCAGCATTTT
TRBD2,TRBJ2-7,few,TRBV27,CASSSGTSGSSGEQYF,TGTGCCAGCAGTTCCGGGACTAGCGGGAGTTCAGGCGAGCAGTACTTC
-,TRBJ1-6,many,TRBV11-2,CASSLAPGYNSPLHF,TGTGCCAGCAGCTTAGCTCCGGGGTATAATTCACCCCTCCACTTT
-,TRBJ2-1,once,TRBV20-1,CSARGYSLNEQFF,TGCAGTGCTAGAGGTTACAGCCTCAATGAGCAGTTCTTC
-,TRBJ2-3,-,TRBV4-1,CASSLTGTSTDTQYF,TGCGCCAGCAGCCTGACCGGGACTAGCACAGATACGCAGTATTTT
-,TRBJ2-3,few,TRBV20-1,CSARVGGRTDTQYF,TGCAGTGCTAGAGTCGGCGGGCGCACAGATACGCAGTATTTT
TRBD1,TRBJ2-7,many,TRBV28,CASKLSFRTGGLGEQYF,TGTGCCAGCAAATTAAGCTTCAGGACAGGGGGACTTGGCGAGCAGTACTTC
TRBD2,TRBJ2-7,-,TRBV19,CASRSGTRDEQYF,TGTGCCAGTCGAAGTGGGACTAGGGACGAGCAGTACTTC
TRBD2,TRBJ2-7,-,TRBV6-1,CASRVAGGSYEQYF,TGTGCCAGCCGAGTAGCGGGAGGTAGTTACGAGCAGTACTTC
-,TRBJ2-5,-,TRBV29-1,CSVERETQYF,TGCAGCGTTGAAAGGGAGACCCAGTACTTC